These 5 T cell receptor beta chains originate from one sample sequenced in a study of beta chain features in type 1 diabetes. Expressed TCRB transcripts were sequenced after all isolated RNA was converted to cDNA. The method was immunoSEQ multiplex PCR; TCRdb's version includes in-frame clones alone and lacks a portion of them. The sample consists of 130,000 to 150,000 clones, under 60% of them appearing once. Sequencing was done on a sample of Tregs from blood. These receptors all stem from a man aged 18 to 35 in good health.

This clone was seen more than once but under ten times. The V and J genes are TRBV28 and TRBJ2-1, with 10 bases that match TRBD1. The CDR3 runs to 15 residues. The trim removed 2 bases at V and 9 bases at J, leaving 7 bases unmatched. Germline CDR1 reads MDHEN; CDR2 reads SYDVKM. This CDR3 is CASSLGDRGGSEQFF. DNA for the CDR3: TGTGCCAGCAGTTTAGGGGACAGGGGTGGAAGTGAGCAGTTCTTC.

This clone came up a few times. This chain joins TRBV18 and TRBJ2-1; 8 bases fit TRBD1. CDR1 and CDR2 (germline): KGHSH, LQKENI. J gave up 0 bases and V 6 bases, and 7 bases lay outside the gene matches. This CDR3 comprises 16 residues. CDR3 nucleotides: TGTGCCAGCTCCCCGGGACAGGATCGCTCCTACAATGAGCAGTTCTTC. Translated: CASSPGQDRSYNEQFF.

The chain uses TRBV5-4 and TRBJ2-7; 7 bases fit TRBD2. The J segment lost 5 bases and the V segment lost 6 bases, leaving 11 bases of the junction unmatched. CDR3 length equals 14 residues. Germline CDR1 is SGHNT and CDR2 is YYREEE (reference sequence). DNA of the CDR3: TGTGCCAGCACCCTGGGGGGGGGTCCCAACGAGCAGTACTTC. It is translated as CASTLGGGPNEQYF. The full variable domain, with the rest looked up from reference TRBV5-4 and TRBJ2-7, is ETGVTQSPTHLIKTRGQQVTLRCSSQSGHNTVSWYQQALGQGPQFIFQYYREEENGRGNFPPRFSGLQFPNYSSELNVNALELDDSALYLCASTLGGGPNEQYFGPGTRLTVT.

CDR3 in DNA: TGTGCCAGCTCACCGGACAGTCAGGGGGAGCAGTACTTC. Translation: CASSPDSQGEQYF. V gene TRBV18 combines with J gene TRBJ2-7, with a tentative D call TRBD1 (6 bases). Trimming took off 3 bases at V and 7 bases at J, with 13 bases between the two ends. This CDR3 contains 13 residues. The germline gives CDR1 KGHSH, CDR2 LQKENI.

J is TRBJ2-5 and V is TRBV7-2; 7 nucleotides agree with TRBD2. The CDR3 sequence is 16 residues long. The J segment lost 3 bases and the V segment lost 0 bases, leaving 7 bases of the junction unmatched. Germline lookup yields CDR1 SGHTA and CDR2 FQGNSA. The CDR3 sequence is CASSLARQREKETQYF. CDR3 sequence (DNA): TGTGCCAGCAGCTTAGCGAGGCAGCGGGAAAAAGAGACCCAGTACTTC. Full variable domain (outside the CDR3, taken from reference TRBV7-2 and TRBJ2-5): GAGVSQSPSNKVTEKGKDVELRCDPISGHTALYWYRQSLGQGLEFLIYFQGNSAPDKSGLPSDRFSAERTGGSVSTLTIQRTQQEDSAVYLCASSLARQREKETQYFGPGTRLLVL.